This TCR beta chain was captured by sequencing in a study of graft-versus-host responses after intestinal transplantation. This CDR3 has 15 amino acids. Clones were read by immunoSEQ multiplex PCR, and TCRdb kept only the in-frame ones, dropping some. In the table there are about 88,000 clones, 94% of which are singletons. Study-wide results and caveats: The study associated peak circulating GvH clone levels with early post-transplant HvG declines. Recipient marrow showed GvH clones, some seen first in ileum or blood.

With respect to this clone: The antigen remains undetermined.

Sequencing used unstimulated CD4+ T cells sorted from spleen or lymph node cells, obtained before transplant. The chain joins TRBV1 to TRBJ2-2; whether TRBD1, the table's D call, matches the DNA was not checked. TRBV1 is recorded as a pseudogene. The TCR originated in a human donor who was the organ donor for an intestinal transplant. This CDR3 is CTSSHPTRNTGELFF. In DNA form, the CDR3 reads TGCACCAGCAGCCACCCGACACGCAACACCGGGGAGCTGTTTTTT.